The T cell receptor (beta chain) described here comes from a study of T cells in Graves' hyperthyroidism and ophthalmopathy. Amplification of TCR beta CDR3 regions was performed using RNA transcripts as template. HTBI primers were the set used in a first-round RT-PCR of the TCR CDR3. TCRdb analysed the multiplex PCR reads with MiXCR anew, one entry per CDR3 protein. The data show a few hundred thousand distinct CDR3 sequences, 18% seen once. CDR1 is MDHEN, CDR2 SYDVKM, per germline. The CDR3 runs to 16 residues. Trimming pared 5 bases from V and 3 bases from J, leaving 14 bases between. This chain joins TRBV28 and TRBJ2-6, with D possibly called TRBD1 or TRBD2 (5 bases each). This TCR was recovered from a woman in her fifties or sixties with Graves' hyperthyroidism. Material for sequencing was blood. CDR3 nucleotide sequence: TGTGCCAGCAGTACCGGGACCAAACTTGGGGCCAACGTCCTGACTTTC. Amino acid sequence: CASSTGTKLGANVLTF.